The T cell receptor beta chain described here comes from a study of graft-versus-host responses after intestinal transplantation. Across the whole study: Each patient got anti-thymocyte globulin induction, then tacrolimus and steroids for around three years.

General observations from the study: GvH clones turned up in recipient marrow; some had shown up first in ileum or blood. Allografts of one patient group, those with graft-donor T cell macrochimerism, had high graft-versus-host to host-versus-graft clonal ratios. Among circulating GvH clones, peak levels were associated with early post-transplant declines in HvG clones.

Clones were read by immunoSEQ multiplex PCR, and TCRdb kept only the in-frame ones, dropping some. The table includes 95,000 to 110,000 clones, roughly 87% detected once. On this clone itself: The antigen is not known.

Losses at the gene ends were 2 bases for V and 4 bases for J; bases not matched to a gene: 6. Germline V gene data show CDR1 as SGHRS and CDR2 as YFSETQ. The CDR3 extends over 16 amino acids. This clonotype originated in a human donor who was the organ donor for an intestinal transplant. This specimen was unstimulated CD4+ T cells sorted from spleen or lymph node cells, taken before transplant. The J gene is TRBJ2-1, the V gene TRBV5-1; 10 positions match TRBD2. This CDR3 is CASSLPGLAQYNEQFF. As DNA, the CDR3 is TGCGCCAGCAGCTTACCGGGACTAGCGCAATACAATGAGCAGTTCTTC. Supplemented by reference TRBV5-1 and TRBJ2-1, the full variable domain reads KAGVTQTPRYLIKTRGQQVTLSCSPISGHRSVSWYQQTPGQGLQFLFEYFSETQRNKGNFPGRFSGRQFSNSRSEMNVSTLELGDSALYLCASSLPGLAQYNEQFFGPGTRLTVL.